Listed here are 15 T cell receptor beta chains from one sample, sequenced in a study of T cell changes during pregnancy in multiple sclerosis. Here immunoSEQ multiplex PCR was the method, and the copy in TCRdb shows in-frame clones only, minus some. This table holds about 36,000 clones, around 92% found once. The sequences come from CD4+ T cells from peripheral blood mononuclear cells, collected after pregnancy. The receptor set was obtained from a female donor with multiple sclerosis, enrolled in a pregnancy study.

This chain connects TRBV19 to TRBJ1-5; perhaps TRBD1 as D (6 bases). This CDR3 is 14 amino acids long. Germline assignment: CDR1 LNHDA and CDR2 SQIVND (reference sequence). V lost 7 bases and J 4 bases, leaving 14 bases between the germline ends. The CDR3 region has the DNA TGTGCCAGTACTTCAGACAGGATTAATCAGCCCCAGCATTTT. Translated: CASTSDRINQPQHF.

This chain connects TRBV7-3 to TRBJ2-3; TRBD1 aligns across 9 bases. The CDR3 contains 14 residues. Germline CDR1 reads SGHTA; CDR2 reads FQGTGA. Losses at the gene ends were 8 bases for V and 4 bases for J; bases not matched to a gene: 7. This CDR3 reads CASAGQGGPDTQYF. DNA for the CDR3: TGTGCCAGCGCGGGACAGGGAGGGCCAGATACGCAGTATTTT.

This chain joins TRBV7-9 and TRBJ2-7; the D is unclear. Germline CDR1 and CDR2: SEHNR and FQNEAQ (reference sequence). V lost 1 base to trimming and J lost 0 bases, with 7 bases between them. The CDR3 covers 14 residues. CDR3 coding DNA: TGTGCCAGCAGCTTAGGCCTACGCTCCTACGAGCAGTACTTC. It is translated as CASSLGLRSYEQYF.

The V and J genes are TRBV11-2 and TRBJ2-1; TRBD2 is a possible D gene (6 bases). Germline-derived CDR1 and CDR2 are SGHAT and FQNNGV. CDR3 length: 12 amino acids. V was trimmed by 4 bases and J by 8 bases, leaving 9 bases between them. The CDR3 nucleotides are TGTGCCAGCAGCTCACTAGCCCATGAGCAGTTCTTC. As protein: CASSSLAHEQFF.

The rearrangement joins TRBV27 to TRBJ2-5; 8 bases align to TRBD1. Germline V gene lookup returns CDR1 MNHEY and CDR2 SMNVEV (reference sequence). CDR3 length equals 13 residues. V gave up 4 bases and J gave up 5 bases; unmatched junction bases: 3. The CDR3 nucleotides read TGTGCCAGCAGTTACACAGGGGGGGAGACCCAGTACTTC. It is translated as CASSYTGGETQYF.

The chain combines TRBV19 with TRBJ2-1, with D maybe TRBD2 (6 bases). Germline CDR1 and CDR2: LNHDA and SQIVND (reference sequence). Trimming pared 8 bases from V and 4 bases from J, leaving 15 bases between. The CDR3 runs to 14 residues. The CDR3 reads CASSSGVGYNEQFF. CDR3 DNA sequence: TGTGCCAGTTCCTCGGGAGTGGGGTACAATGAGCAGTTCTTC.

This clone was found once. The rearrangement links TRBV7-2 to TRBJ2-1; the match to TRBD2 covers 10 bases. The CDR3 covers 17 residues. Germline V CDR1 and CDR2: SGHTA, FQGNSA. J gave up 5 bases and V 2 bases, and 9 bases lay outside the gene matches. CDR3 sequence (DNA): TGTGCCAGCAGCTTATCCCGAAGCGGGGGGGCTAACAATGAGCAGTTCTTC. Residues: CASSLSRSGGANNEQFF.

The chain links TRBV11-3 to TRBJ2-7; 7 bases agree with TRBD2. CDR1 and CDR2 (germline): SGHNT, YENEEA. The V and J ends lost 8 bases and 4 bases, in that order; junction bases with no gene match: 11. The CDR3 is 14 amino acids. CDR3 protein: CASAQREGWYEQYF. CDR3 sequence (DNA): TGTGCCAGCGCACAAAGGGAGGGGTGGTACGAGCAGTACTTC.

The CDR3 DNA is TGTGCCTGGAAAGCAGGATCCTACAATGAGCAGTTCTTC. Its protein is CAWKAGSYNEQFF. The V and J genes are TRBV30 and TRBJ2-1; D gene ambiguous. Germline assignment: CDR1 GTSNPN and CDR2 SVGIG (reference sequence). CDR3 size: 13 residues. With 4 bases removed from V and 1 base from J, the gap between germline ends came to 8 bases.

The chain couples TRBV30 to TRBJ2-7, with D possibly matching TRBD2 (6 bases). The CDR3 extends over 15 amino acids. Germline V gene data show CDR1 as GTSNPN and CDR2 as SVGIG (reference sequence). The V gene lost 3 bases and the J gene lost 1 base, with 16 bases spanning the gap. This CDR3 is CAWSRGGTFSYEQYF. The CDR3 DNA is TGTGCCTGGAGCCGAGGCGGGACTTTTTCCTACGAGCAGTACTTC.

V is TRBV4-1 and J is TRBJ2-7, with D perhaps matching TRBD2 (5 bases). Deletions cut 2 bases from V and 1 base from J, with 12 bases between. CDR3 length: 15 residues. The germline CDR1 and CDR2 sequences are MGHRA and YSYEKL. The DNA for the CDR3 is TGCGCCAGCAGCCAATTCGCACTAGTTTCCTACGAGCAGTACTTC. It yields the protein CASSQFALVSYEQYF.

Here the CDR3 reads CASSHATENYGYTF. CDR3 nucleotide sequence: TGCGCCAGCAGCCATGCAACAGAGAACTATGGCTACACCTTC. The V call is TRBV4-1, the J call TRBJ1-2; D uncertain. This CDR3 contains 14 residues. V gave up 3 bases and J gave up 2 bases, with 10 bases separating them. Germline V gives CDR1 MGHRA, CDR2 YSYEKL.

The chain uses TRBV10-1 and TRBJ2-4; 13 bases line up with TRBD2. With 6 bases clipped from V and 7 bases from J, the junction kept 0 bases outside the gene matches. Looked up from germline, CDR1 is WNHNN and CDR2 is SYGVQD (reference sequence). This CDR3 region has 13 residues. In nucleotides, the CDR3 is TGCGCCAGCAGGGGACTAGCGGGGAACATTCAGTACTTC. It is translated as CASRGLAGNIQYF.

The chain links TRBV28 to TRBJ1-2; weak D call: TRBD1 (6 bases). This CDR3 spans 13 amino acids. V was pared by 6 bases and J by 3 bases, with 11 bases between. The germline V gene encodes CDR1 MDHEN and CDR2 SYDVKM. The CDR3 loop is CASRDQGYYGYTF. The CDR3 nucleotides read TGTGCCAGCAGAGACCAGGGGTACTATGGCTACACCTTC.

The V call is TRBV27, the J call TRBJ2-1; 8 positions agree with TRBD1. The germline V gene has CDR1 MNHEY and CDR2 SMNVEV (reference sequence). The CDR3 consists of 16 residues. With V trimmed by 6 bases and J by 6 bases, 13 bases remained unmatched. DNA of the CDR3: TGTGCCAGCAGCCCCCCAAGACAGGGGAGGACCAATGAGCAGTTCTTC. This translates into CASSPPRQGRTNEQFF.